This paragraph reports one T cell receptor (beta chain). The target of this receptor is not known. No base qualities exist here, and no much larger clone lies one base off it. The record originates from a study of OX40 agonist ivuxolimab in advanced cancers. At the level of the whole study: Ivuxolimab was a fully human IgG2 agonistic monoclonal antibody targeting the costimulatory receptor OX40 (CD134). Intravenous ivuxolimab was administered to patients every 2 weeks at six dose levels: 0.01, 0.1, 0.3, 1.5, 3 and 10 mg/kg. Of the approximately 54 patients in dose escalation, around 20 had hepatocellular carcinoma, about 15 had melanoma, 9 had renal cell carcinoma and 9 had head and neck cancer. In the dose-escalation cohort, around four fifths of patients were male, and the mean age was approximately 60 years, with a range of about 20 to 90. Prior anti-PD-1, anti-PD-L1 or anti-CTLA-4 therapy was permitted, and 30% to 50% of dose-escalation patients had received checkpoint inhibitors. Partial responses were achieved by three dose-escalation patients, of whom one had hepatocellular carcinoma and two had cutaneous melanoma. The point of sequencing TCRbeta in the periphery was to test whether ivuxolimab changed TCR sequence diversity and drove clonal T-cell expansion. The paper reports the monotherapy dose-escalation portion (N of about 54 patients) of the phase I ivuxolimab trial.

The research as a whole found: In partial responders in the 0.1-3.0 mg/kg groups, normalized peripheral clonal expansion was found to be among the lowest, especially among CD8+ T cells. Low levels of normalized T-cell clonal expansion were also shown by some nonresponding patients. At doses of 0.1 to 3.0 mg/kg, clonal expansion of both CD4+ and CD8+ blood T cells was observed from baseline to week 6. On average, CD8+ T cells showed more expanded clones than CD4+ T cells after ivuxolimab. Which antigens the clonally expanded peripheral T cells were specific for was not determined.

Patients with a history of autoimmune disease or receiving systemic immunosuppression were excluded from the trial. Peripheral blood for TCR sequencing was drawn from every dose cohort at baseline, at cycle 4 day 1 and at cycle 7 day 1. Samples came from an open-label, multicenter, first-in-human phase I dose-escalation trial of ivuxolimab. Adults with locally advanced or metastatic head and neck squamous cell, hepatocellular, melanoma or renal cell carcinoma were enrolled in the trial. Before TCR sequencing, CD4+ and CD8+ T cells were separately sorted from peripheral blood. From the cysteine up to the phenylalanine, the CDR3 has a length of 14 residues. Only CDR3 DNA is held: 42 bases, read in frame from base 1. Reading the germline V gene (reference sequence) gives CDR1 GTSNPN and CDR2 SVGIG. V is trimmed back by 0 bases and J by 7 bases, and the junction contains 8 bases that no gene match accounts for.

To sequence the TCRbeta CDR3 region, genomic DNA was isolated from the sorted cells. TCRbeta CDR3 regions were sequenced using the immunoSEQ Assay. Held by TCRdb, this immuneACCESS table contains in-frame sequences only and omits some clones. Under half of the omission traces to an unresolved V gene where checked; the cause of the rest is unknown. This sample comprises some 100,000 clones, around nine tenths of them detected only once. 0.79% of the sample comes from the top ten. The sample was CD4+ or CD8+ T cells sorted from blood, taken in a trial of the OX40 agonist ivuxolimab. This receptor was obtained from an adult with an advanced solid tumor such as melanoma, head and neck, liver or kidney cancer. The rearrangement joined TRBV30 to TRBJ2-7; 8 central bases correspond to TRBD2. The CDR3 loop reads CAWSVKRGPGEQYF. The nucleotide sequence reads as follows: TGTGCCTGGAGTGTTAAGCGGGGGCCGGGGGAGCAGTACTTC.